This T cell receptor beta chain was identified during a study of shared clonotypes between healthy human individuals. Study conclusions and caveats: Against clonotypes common to all four donors, non-shared ones had lower generation probabilities. Only blood underwent sampling, and tissue repertoires likely differ.

Germline V lookup: CDR1 SGHTA, CDR2 FQGNSA. The CDR3 contains 14 residues. The ends were cut back, 5 bases at V and 4 bases at J, with 15 bases in the middle. Using immunoSEQ multiplex PCR, the repertoire was profiled, and TCRdb retains in-frame clones only, with some absent. This table holds some 320,000 clones, around 87% found once. This clone was found once. The antigen is not known. This receptor was identified in a man between 18 and 29 years old in good health. The genes are TRBV7-2 and TRBJ2-7; TRBD1 is a possible D gene (7 bases). Material for sequencing was memory CD8+ T cells sorted from blood. Described subset: CD45RO+ cells pooled with CCR7-negative TemRA cells. The CDR3 sequence is CASSPGDRNYEQYF. DNA for the CDR3: TGTGCCAGCAGCCCGGGGGACAGAAATTACGAGCAGTACTTC.